A selection of T cell receptor beta chains follows, all from one sample in a study of T cells in Graves' hyperthyroidism and ophthalmopathy. TCRdb processed the multiplex PCR reads anew with MiXCR; each CDR3 protein has one entry. The top ten hold less than 20% of the sample, which has around 500,000 distinct CDR3 sequences, around an eighth seen once. The sequenced material came from blood. The receptors derive from a woman aged 18-29 years with Graves' hyperthyroidism. The CDR3 runs from the conserved cysteine through the conserved F or W. D genes are given only for firm matches. Not every row has a clone size; where given, it reads once, few, many or a size class.

TRBD1 | TRBJ2-7 | TRBV27 | few | TGTGCCAGCAGTTTCCTACAGGGGGCGGGAGAGCAGTACTTC | CASSFLQGAGEQYF
- | TRBJ1-5 | TRBV2 | many | TGTGCCAGCAGAGACAGCACATATAGCAATCAGCCCCAGCATTTT | CASRDSTYSNQPQHF
- | TRBJ2-7 | TRBV13 | many | TGTGCCAGCAGCTTAGCGGTCCCGAGCGGGTCAGGCCGGACTCACGAGCAGTACTTC | CASSLAVPSGSGRTHEQYF
- | TRBJ2-1 | TRBV7-6 | few | TGTGCCAGCAGCTTAGAAGGGGGAAAGCCCTACAATGAGCAGTTCTTC | CASSLEGGKPYNEQFF
TRBD1 | TRBJ2-4 | TRBV12-3/TRBV12-4 | many | TGTGCCAGCAGCCTGGGACAGGCCAGATTAGCCAAAAACATTCAGTACTTC | CASSLGQARLAKNIQYF
TRBD2 | TRBJ2-1 | TRBV7-9 | many | TGTGCCAGCACCCGCCTCCTAGCGGGAGAGGGGGATGAGCAGTTCTTC | CASTRLLAGEGDEQFF
- | TRBJ1-1 | TRBV5-1 | many | TGCGCCAGTCTGGGACAAGCGAACACTGAAGCTTTCTTT | CASLGQANTEAFF
TRBD2 | TRBJ2-1 | TRBV19 | few | TGTGCCAGTACCCCTTTCGGGGGGGCGGGCAATGAGCAGTTCTTC | CASTPFGGAGNEQFF
TRBD2 | TRBJ2-2 | TRBV20-1 | few | TGCAGTGCTAGACTCACTAGCGGGGGGACCGGGGAGCTGTTTTTT | CSARLTSGGTGELFF
- | TRBJ2-1 | TRBV19 | - | TGTGCCAGTAGTATCGCTAGGGGTGAGCAGTTCTTC | CASSIARGEQFF
- | TRBJ1-5 | TRBV5-1 | many | TGCGCCAGCAGCTTGGGGGCGGCCCAGCCCCAGCATTTT | CASSLGAAQPQHF
- | TRBJ2-1 | TRBV2 | many | TGTGCCAGCAGTGATTCCGGGATATCCTACAATGAGCAGTTCTTC | CASSDSGISYNEQFF
- | TRBJ2-4 | TRBV5-1 | few | TGCGCCAGCGCCGAGGGGAACATTCAGTACTTC | CASAEGNIQYF
- | TRBJ2-3 | TRBV18 | many | TGTGCCAGCTCACCACCGTCTCTAGCGTCAAAAGGAGATACGCAGTATTTT | CASSPPSLASKGDTQYF
TRBD2 | TRBJ2-1 | TRBV12-3/TRBV12-4 | few | TGTGCCAGCACCACCCCAGGACTAGCGGGATTAGAAGAGCAGTTCTTC | CASTTPGLAGLEEQFF
TRBD2 | TRBJ2-1 | TRBV3-1 | many | TGTGCCAGCAGCCAAGTGTCTAGCGGAGACTACAATGAGCAGTTCTTC | CASSQVSSGDYNEQFF
- | TRBJ1-2 | TRBV4-1 | - | TGCGCCAGCAGCCAAGGGGTGAGGGGCTACACCTTC | CASSQGVRGYTF
- | TRBJ2-7 | TRBV6-5 | once | TGTGCCAGCAGTTACGTCAGGAACCTCTACGAGCAGTACTTC | CASSYVRNLYEQYF
- | TRBJ2-1 | TRBV10-2 | many | TGCGCCAGCCGGGTTAGCAGCTCCTACAATGAGCAGTTCTTC | CASRVSSSYNEQFF
- | TRBJ2-4 | TRBV20-1 | few | TGCAGTGCTAGTGATGTAGTCTTGGTTGGTGGGAACATTCAGTACTTC | CSASDVVLVGGNIQYF
- | TRBJ1-5 | TRBV2 | many | TGTGCCAGCAGTGAGTCGGGTTTGCGGGGAGGGCAGCCCCAGCATTTT | CASSESGLRGGQPQHF
TRBD2 | TRBJ2-3 | TRBV7-9 | few | TGTGCCAGCAGCTTATTCGGGCTAGCGGATGGGGGCACAGATACGCAGTATTTT | CASSLFGLADGGTDTQYF
- | TRBJ2-3 | TRBV11-1 | - | TGTGCCAGCGGTTTATTGGCGGGATGGGGCACAGATACGCAGTATTTT | CASGLLAGWGTDTQYF